The clone carrying this T cell receptor beta chain has a single count. The target antigen is unknown. This entry is derived from a study of cytomegalovirus exposure and HLA in healthy donors. At the level of the study: Early on, a data release was issued that held about 85 million unique TCRs from HLA-typed donors. Study findings and constraints: Later work associated roughly 17,000 TCR beta sequences with HLA alleles at 0.05 false discovery rate.

The PCR was carried out with 60 Vbeta primers and 13 Jbeta primers. Generated by immunoSEQ multiplex PCR, the TCRdb table keeps only in-frame clones and is missing some. The sample carries fewer than 100,000 clones, more than 70% recorded once. The length of the CDR3 is 18 residues. Trimming removed 4 bases at V and 7 bases at J, with 24 bases between. Per germline, CDR1 SGHRS and CDR2 YFSETQ. The clonotype was recovered from a female donor in good health and CMV-seronegative. The chain uses TRBV5-1 and TRBJ1-6, with D uncertain. The sequencing input was PBMCs. The CDR3 DNA is TGCGCCAGCAGCCCGGGGTCGGGGATCGGAGTCGGGAATTCACCCCTCCACTTT. Translated: CASSPGSGIGVGNSPLHF.